These T cell receptor beta chains were read from a single sample in a study of cytomegalovirus exposure and HLA in healthy donors. Measured with immunoSEQ multiplex PCR; TCRdb has only the in-frame clones, and not every one. The table records over 130,000 clones, 60% to 80% of them present only once. The sample was PBMCs. The origin of the receptors is a woman under 40 in good health and CMV-seronegative. CDR3s include the opening cysteine and the closing phenylalanine or tryptophan. Fields, in order: D gene, clone size, V gene, J gene, CDR3 protein, CDR3 DNA. A D gene is named only where the DNA matches it firmly. Size tells how often a clone was seen (once, few, many) or the class of an expanded clone, and some rows leave it out.

>TRBD2|.|TRBV5-6|TRBJ2-1
CASSLETSGMNEQFF
TGTGCCAGCAGCTTGGAGACTAGCGGGATGAATGAGCAGTTCTTC
>.|.|TRBV18|TRBJ2-5
CASSPSDVAKTQYF
TGTGCCAGCTCACCCAGTGATGTGGCCAAGACCCAGTACTTC
>.|.|TRBV10-3|TRBJ1-1
CAISGPPGNTEAFF
TGTGCCATCAGTGGCCCTCCAGGGAACACTGAAGCTTTCTTT
>TRBD1|.|TRBV27|TRBJ2-7
CASSFNRGHEQYF
TGTGCCAGCAGTTTCAACAGGGGACACGAGCAGTACTTC
>TRBD2|.|TRBV7-9|TRBJ2-2
CASNAGENTGELFF
TGTGCCAGCAATGCGGGAGAGAACACCGGGGAGCTGTTTTTT
>.|few|TRBV6-1|TRBJ1-1
CASRSRNLNTEAFF
TGTGCCAGCAGGAGCAGGAACCTGAACACTGAAGCTTTCTTT
>.|many|TRBV5-4|TRBJ1-5
CASSLGAGANQPQHF
TGTGCCAGCAGCTTGGGGGCAGGGGCAAATCAGCCCCAGCATTTT
>TRBD2|.|TRBV6-6|TRBJ2-3
CASSSTSGIWNTQYF
TGTGCCAGCAGTTCAACTAGCGGCATTTGGAATACGCAGTATTTT
>.|.|TRBV2|TRBJ2-6
CAVRGSGANVLTF
TGTGCCGTAAGAGGCTCTGGGGCCAACGTCCTGACTTTC
>.|few|TRBV28|TRBJ1-5
CASSFLGGGGQPQHF
TGTGCCAGCAGTTTTCTCGGCGGGGGGGGTCAGCCCCAGCATTTT
>.|.|TRBV19|TRBJ1-2
CASSRSREANYGYTF
TGTGCCAGTAGTAGGAGCAGGGAAGCTAACTATGGCTACACCTTC
>TRBD2|.|TRBV5-4|TRBJ2-1
CASSLGSASGNFNEQFF
TGTGCCAGCAGCTTGGGTTCGGCTAGCGGGAATTTCAATGAGCAGTTCTTC
>TRBD1|few|TRBV4-2|TRBJ1-6
CASSQDPSRAGGNNSPLHF
TGTGCCAGCAGCCAAGACCCCTCCAGGGCAGGGGGGAATAATTCACCCCTCCACTTT
>TRBD2|.|TRBV18|TRBJ2-7
CASSPLGLAPGQQYF
TGTGCCAGCTCACCCCTGGGACTAGCGCCCGGCCAGCAGTACTTC
>.|.|TRBV29-1|TRBJ1-1
CSVLPPGAGVTEAFF
TGCAGCGTTCTTCCCCCAGGGGCCGGGGTGACTGAAGCTTTCTTT
>.|.|TRBV28|TRBJ2-5
CASTPGTPTGETQYF
TGTGCCAGCACTCCAGGGACACCGACTGGAGAGACCCAGTACTTC
>TRBD1|.|TRBV19|TRBJ2-3
CASRYSGGYTDTQYF
TGTGCCAGTAGATACTCAGGGGGATACACAGATACGCAGTATTTT
>.|.|TRBV9|TRBJ2-6
CASSVGEGSGANVLTF
TGTGCCAGCAGCGTAGGTGAGGGCTCTGGGGCCAACGTCCTGACTTTC
>TRBD1|.|TRBV6-1|TRBJ1-6
CASREGFRGNSPLHF
TGTGCCAGCAGGGAAGGATTCAGGGGGAATTCACCCCTCCACTTT
>.|.|TRBV2|TRBJ2-5
CASSEGTRQETQYF
TGTGCCAGCAGTGAAGGTACTAGACAAGAGACCCAGTACTTC
>TRBD2|.|TRBV11-3|TRBJ2-1
CASSPSGRASYNEQFF
TGTGCCAGCAGCCCCAGCGGGAGGGCCTCCTACAATGAGCAGTTCTTC
>TRBD2|.|TRBV25-1|TRBJ2-2
CASSEGTRDTGELFF
TGTGCCAGCAGTGAAGGGACTAGGGACACCGGGGAGCTGTTTTTT
>.|.|TRBV19|TRBJ2-3
CASSIERATDTQYF
TGTGCCAGTAGTATCGAGCGGGCCACAGATACGCAGTATTTT
>TRBD1|.|TRBV2|TRBJ1-1
CASLQGANTEAFF
TGTGCCAGCCTACAGGGGGCGAACACTGAAGCTTTCTTT
>TRBD1|.|TRBV11-1|TRBJ1-2
CASSYDRESRYTF
TGTGCCAGCAGCTACGACAGGGAATCCCGCTACACCTTC
>TRBD1|once|TRBV5-6|TRBJ1-1
CASSLVDRGLYDTEAFF
TGTGCCAGCAGCTTGGTGGACAGGGGGCTTTATGACACTGAAGCTTTCTTT
>TRBD1|few|TRBV6-1|TRBJ1-5
CASSDSLRDSYSNQPQHF
TGTGCCAGCAGTGATTCGCTTCGGGACAGCTATAGCAATCAGCCCCAGCATTTT
>TRBD1|.|TRBV18|TRBJ1-3
CASSPDRDSGNTIYF
TGTGCCAGCTCGCCAGACAGGGACTCTGGAAACACCATATATTTT
>TRBD1|.|TRBV4-2|TRBJ2-2
CASSPPGTGITGELFF
TGTGCCAGCAGCCCCCCTGGGACAGGGATCACCGGGGAGCTGTTTTTT
>TRBD2|.|TRBV9|TRBJ2-1
CASSVKQGTSGSTYNEQFF
TGTGCCAGCAGCGTAAAGCAGGGAACTAGCGGGAGCACCTACAATGAGCAGTTCTTC
>.|few|TRBV9|TRBJ2-1
CASSVVGGPDLNEQFF
TGTGCCAGCAGCGTAGTCGGAGGACCCGACCTCAATGAGCAGTTCTTC
>.|.|TRBV14|TRBJ1-6
CASSQDGHYNSPLHF
TGTGCCAGCAGCCAAGATGGACACTATAATTCACCCCTCCACTTT
>TRBD2|.|TRBV19|TRBJ2-1
CASSIVVAGPYNEQFF
TGTGCCAGTAGTATAGTAGTAGCGGGGCCCTACAATGAGCAGTTCTTC
>TRBD1|.|TRBV7-3|TRBJ2-1
CASSQDRDNEQFF
TGTGCCAGCAGCCAGGACAGGGACAATGAGCAGTTCTTC
>TRBD1|.|TRBV6-6|TRBJ1-6
CASSRDSGNSPLHF
TGTGCCAGCAGCCGGGACAGCGGTAATTCACCCCTCCACTTT
>.|.|TRBV6-1|TRBJ1-1
CASRREMNTEAFF
TGTGCCAGCAGGCGAGAGATGAACACTGAAGCTTTCTTT
>TRBD1|.|TRBV11-2|TRBJ1-2
CASRMTGTDYGYTF
TGTGCCAGCAGAATGACTGGGACAGACTATGGCTACACCTTC
>.|.|TRBV29-1|TRBJ2-2
CSVVRNTGELFF
TGCAGCGTTGTCAGGAACACCGGGGAGCTGTTTTTT
>TRBD1|once|TRBV5-1|TRBJ1-2
CASSRQGIGYTF
TGCGCCAGCAGCCGACAGGGGATCGGCTACACCTTC
>.|.|TRBV6-5|TRBJ2-2
CASSPQGTLDGELFF
TGTGCCAGCAGTCCCCAGGGGACCCTGGACGGGGAGCTGTTTTTT
>TRBD2|.|TRBV6-5|TRBJ2-1
CASRLGLAGINEQFF
TGTGCCAGCAGACTCGGACTAGCAGGGATCAATGAGCAGTTCTTC
>TRBD2|.|TRBV11-2|TRBJ2-2
CASSSPGTSGSRELFF
TGTGCCAGCAGCTCCCCCGGGACTAGCGGGAGCCGGGAGCTGTTTTTT
>TRBD2|.|TRBV7-6|TRBJ2-1
CASSLAGAIEEQFF
TGTGCCAGCAGCCTAGCGGGGGCGATTGAGGAGCAGTTCTTC
>.|.|TRBV19|TRBJ1-1
CASSIQGRLSDTEAFF
TGTGCCAGTAGTATTCAAGGGAGGTTGTCGGACACTGAAGCTTTCTTT
>.|.|TRBV6-1|TRBJ2-2
CASSEVWRAGELFF
TGTGCCAGCAGTGAAGTCTGGAGGGCCGGGGAGCTGTTTTTT
>.|.|TRBV7-2|TRBJ1-1
CASSFTAMNTEAFF
TGTGCCAGCAGCTTCACAGCCATGAACACTGAAGCTTTCTTT
>TRBD2|.|TRBV9|TRBJ2-3
CASSNHGTSGTDTQYF
TGTGCCAGCAGCAATCATGGGACTAGCGGCACAGATACGCAGTATTTT
>.|.|TRBV7-2|TRBJ2-1
CASSFIGARNNEQFF
TGTGCCAGCAGCTTTATAGGGGCGCGAAACAATGAGCAGTTCTTC
>TRBD1|.|TRBV6-5|TRBJ1-2
CASRAGTGALWGYTF
TGTGCCAGCAGGGCCGGGACAGGGGCTCTATGGGGCTACACCTTC
>.|.|TRBV5-1|TRBJ2-2
CASTPGGANTGELFF
TGCGCCAGCACGCCGGGGGGCGCAAACACCGGGGAGCTGTTTTTT
>TRBD1|.|TRBV28|TRBJ1-2
CASNFGTAPRWTF
TGCGCCAGCAACTTTGGGACAGCCCCTCGGTGGACCTTC
>TRBD1|.|TRBV7-2|TRBJ1-2
CASSLVDRDYGYTF
TGTGCCAGCAGCTTAGTCGACAGGGACTATGGCTACACCTTC
>TRBD1|.|TRBV30|TRBJ1-5
CAWSGQGRQPQHF
TGTGCCTGGAGCGGACAGGGACGTCAGCCCCAGCATTTT
>TRBD2|.|TRBV7-2|TRBJ2-2
CASSLRGGDTGELFF
TGTGCCAGCAGCTTACGGGGGGGCGACACCGGGGAGCTGTTTTTT
>.|few|TRBV6-1|TRBJ1-6
CASSGRPGNSPLHF
TGTGCCAGCAGTGGGCGTCCCGGGAATTCACCCCTCCACTTT
>TRBD2|.|TRBV6-4|TRBJ2-7
CASSDASGRAYEQYF
TGTGCCAGCAGTGATGCTAGCGGGAGAGCCTACGAGCAGTACTTC
>.|.|TRBV6-4|TRBJ2-2
CASSDSAGELFF
TGTGCCAGCAGTGACTCCGCCGGGGAGCTGTTTTTT